These 26 T cell receptor beta chains were all obtained from the same sample, sequenced in a study of blood T cell repertoires in COVID-19. Produced via immunoSEQ multiplex PCR; TCRdb's table is partial and in-frame only. The table includes 140,000 to 150,000 clones, 65% to 90% detected once. The source material was peripheral blood. These receptors all stem from a human donor in a cohort sampled during active COVID-19.

The chain employs TRBV14 and TRBJ1-6; unclear D gene. Between the trimmed V and J ends, which lost 0 bases and 11 bases, there was a span of 8 bases. CDR3 length equals 13 residues. Germline V gives CDR1 SGHDN, CDR2 FVKESK. CDR3 sequence (DNA): TGTGCCAGCAGCCAAGAGCGGGGTCCACCCCTCCACTTT. Its translation: CASSQERGPPLHF. The full variable domain, rest sourced from reference TRBV14 and TRBJ1-6, is EAGVTQFPSHSVIEKGQTVTLRCDPISGHDNLYWYRRVMGKEIKFLLHFVKESKQDESGMPNNRFLAERTGGTYSTLKVQPAELEDSGVYFCASSQERGPPLHFGNGTRLTVT.

This chain joins TRBV28 and TRBJ2-1; maybe TRBD2 (5 bases). Trimming removed 1 base from V and 1 base from J, with 8 bases in between. Germline V lookup: CDR1 MDHEN, CDR2 SYDVKM. The CDR3 covers 15 residues. The CDR3 reads CASSLSRDSYNEQFF. CDR3 coding DNA: TGTGCCAGCAGTTTATCTCGGGATTCCTACAATGAGCAGTTCTTC.

Worth noting for this clone: The same CDR3 is also encoded by other DNA sequences in this sample. The chain recombines TRBV5-1 with TRBJ2-3, with D unresolved. The V end was cut by 2 bases, the J end by 3 bases, with 4 bases between. CDR3 length: 12 amino acids. Germline V gives CDR1 SGHRS, CDR2 YFSETQ. The CDR3 coding sequence is TGCGCCAGCAGCTTTTCGACAGATACGCAGTATTTT. Its protein is CASSFSTDTQYF.

The chain is built from TRBV29-1 and TRBJ2-5; 11 nucleotides line up with TRBD2. CDR3 size: 13 residues. Germline lookup yields CDR1 SQVTM and CDR2 ANQGSEA. The V and J ends lost 6 bases and 10 bases, in that order; junction bases with no gene match: 10. The CDR3 bases are TGCAGCGTGACGGGACTAGCGGCCAGGGACCAGTACTTC. Protein: CSVTGLAARDQYF. Complete variable domain (other parts from reference TRBV29-1 and TRBJ2-5): SAVISQKPSRDICQRGTSLTIQCQVDSQVTMMFWYRQQPGQSLTLIATANQGSEATYESGFVIDKFPISRPNLTFSTLTVSNMSPEDSSIYLCSVTGLAARDQYFGPGTRLLVL.

This clone was counted once. Other DNA variants within this sample encode the same CDR3. The CDR3 here is CASSLWTGERETQYF. In DNA, the CDR3 is TGTGCCAGCAGTTTATGGACAGGGGAAAGGGAGACCCAGTACTTC. This chain links TRBV28 with TRBJ2-5; 8 bases agree with TRBD1. Germline V gene data show CDR1 as MDHEN and CDR2 as SYDVKM. Trimming cost V 0 bases and J 5 bases; bases outside gene matches: 5. The CDR3 extends over 15 amino acids.

The rearrangement joins TRBV29-1 to TRBJ1-2, with 9 bases fitting TRBD1. Germline values: CDR1 SQVTM, CDR2 ANQGSEA. This CDR3 region has 14 residues. V shed 7 bases and J 2 bases; nucleotides not matched to a gene: 8. CDR3 nucleotides: TGCAGCGCCTTGGACGGACAGGGGAACTATGGCTACACCTTC. This sequence encodes CSALDGQGNYGYTF. Variable domain in full (rest from reference TRBV29-1 and TRBJ1-2): SAVISQKPSRDICQRGTSLTIQCQVDSQVTMMFWYRQQPGQSLTLIATANQGSEATYESGFVIDKFPISRPNLTFSTLTVSNMSPEDSSIYLCSALDGQGNYGYTFGSGTRLTVV.

The rearrangement joins TRBV5-1 to TRBJ1-1; 9 bases are a match to TRBD1. The J segment lost 6 bases and the V segment lost 0 bases, leaving 0 bases of the junction unmatched. There are 13 residues in the CDR3. Per the germline V gene, CDR1 is SGHRS and CDR2 is YFSETQ. The CDR3 loop is CASSLGTGAEAFF. The CDR3 DNA reads as TGCGCCAGCAGCTTGGGGACAGGGGCTGAAGCTTTCTTT.

The CDR3, as DNA: TGTGCCGCTTCTCCGGGAGCGGGGGAGACCCAGTACTTC. This translates into CAASPGAGETQYF. This chain connects TRBV24-1 to TRBJ2-5; 7 bases are a match to TRBD2. The trim removed 12 bases at V and 5 bases at J, leaving 11 bases unmatched. Germline-derived CDR1 and CDR2 are KGHDR and SFDVKD. CDR3 length: 13 amino acids.

J is TRBJ1-6 and V is TRBV19, with 8 bases lining up with TRBD1. CDR1 and CDR2 from the germline V gene are LNHDA and SQIVND (reference sequence). The CDR3 is 15 amino acids. Losses at the gene ends were 5 bases for V and 8 bases for J; bases not matched to a gene: 8. Here the CDR3 DNA reads TGTGCCAGTAGTCCCGGACAGGGCATTTATTCACCCCTCCACTTT. Translation gives CASSPGQGIYSPLHF.

V is TRBV27 and J is TRBJ1-2, with D maybe TRBD1 (6 bases). The germline CDR1 and CDR2 sequences are MNHEY and SMNVEV (reference sequence). CDR3 length: 14 residues. Trimming removed 6 bases from V and 4 bases from J, with 15 bases in between. CDR3 DNA sequence: TGTGCCAGCAGCCAAGGGGGTCAAAGCTATGGCTACACCTTC. Translated, it gives CASSQGGQSYGYTF.

This sequence joins TRBV5-1 and TRBJ1-6; D gene uncertain. With 0 bases removed from V and 5 bases from J, the gap between germline ends came to 9 bases. This CDR3 comprises 15 residues. Germline CDR1 and CDR2: SGHRS and YFSETQ. As DNA, the CDR3 is TGCGCCAGCAGCTTGGTATCCAGAAATAATTCACCCCTCCACTTT. Protein product: CASSLVSRNNSPLHF.

The rearrangement links TRBV28 to TRBJ1-5; no definite D call. Germline V CDR1 and CDR2: MDHEN, SYDVKM. The V and J ends lost 6 bases and 2 bases respectively, with 8 bases between them. The CDR3 length is 13 residues. The CDR3 coding sequence is TGTGCCAGCAGCCGCGCTGGCAATCAGCCCCAGCATTTT. Translation: CASSRAGNQPQHF.

The genes are TRBV15 and TRBJ2-1, with 8 positions matching TRBD2. V gave up 1 base and J gave up 6 bases; unmatched junction bases: 11. This CDR3 is 17 amino acids long. Germline V gene data show CDR1 as LNHNV and CDR2 as YYDKDF (reference sequence). CDR3 sequence reads: CATSRALGGLGGNEQFF. Here the CDR3 DNA reads TGTGCCACCAGCAGAGCCCTAGGGGGACTAGGTGGCAATGAGCAGTTCTTC.

The chain is built from TRBV5-5 and TRBJ1-1, with D maybe TRBD1 (6 bases). Trimming left V 0 bases short and J 3 bases short, with 18 bases between. This CDR3 is 17 amino acids long. CDR1 and CDR2 from the germline V gene are SGHKS and YYEKEE (reference sequence). The CDR3 DNA sequence: TGTGCCAGCAGCTTGGGACTACAGGGCGCATCGGACACTGAAGCTTTCTTT. This translates into CASSLGLQGASDTEAFF.

This clone is categorized as medium-sized. The rearrangement joins TRBV6-5 to TRBJ2-7, with a possible D match to TRBD2 (5 bases). V lost 7 bases and J lost 4, with 17 bases in between. The CDR3 sequence is 14 residues long. Per the germline V gene, CDR1 is MNHEY and CDR2 is SVGAGI. The CDR3 loop is CASIPDFLRYEQYF. The CDR3 coding sequence is TGTGCCAGCATCCCGGACTTCTTGCGGTACGAGCAGTACTTC.

The chain recombines TRBV6-6 with TRBJ1-2, with 7 nucleotides matching TRBD1. CDR3 length: 13 amino acids. V shed 7 bases, J shed 8 bases, and the junction held 10 bases outside the gene matches. CDR1 is MNHNY and CDR2 is SVGAGI in the germline V gene (reference sequence). The CDR3 region is CASNSRGRWGYTF. DNA for the CDR3: TGTGCCAGCAACTCGAGGGGGCGTTGGGGCTACACCTTC.

The chain uses TRBV6-6 and TRBJ1-6; D unclear. This CDR3 comprises 16 residues. V was trimmed by 7 bases and J by 4 bases, leaving 17 bases between them. In germline, CDR1 is MNHNY, CDR2 SVGAGI (reference sequence). CDR3 DNA sequence: TGTGCCAGCACCTATGGGGAGGCAGGATATAATTCACCCCTCCACTTT. This gives the protein CASTYGEAGYNSPLHF.

This sequence joins TRBV7-2 and TRBJ1-1; 8 bases line up with TRBD1. The V and J ends lost 3 bases and 0 bases, in that order; junction bases with no gene match: 9. From germline, CDR1 is SGHTA and CDR2 FQGNSA. The CDR3 totals 17 residues. This CDR3 is CASSFSGQGLVNTEAFF. The CDR3 DNA follows: TGTGCCAGCAGCTTTTCAGGACAGGGACTGGTGAACACTGAAGCTTTCTTT.

J is TRBJ2-2 and V is TRBV7-2; 8 bases align to TRBD2. The CDR3 is 15 amino acids. Germline V lookup: CDR1 SGHTA, CDR2 FQGNSA. The J segment lost 4 bases and the V segment lost 8 bases, leaving 9 bases of the junction unmatched. In nucleotides, the CDR3 is TGTGCCAGCGGTGGTCTAGCGGGTGTCACCGGGGAGCTGTTTTTT. This encodes CASGGLAGVTGELFF.

The chain recombines TRBV5-4 with TRBJ2-4, with a weak D call TRBD2 (6 bases). V dropped 1 base and J dropped 9 bases, with 14 bases sitting between them. Per the germline V gene, CDR1 is SGHNT and CDR2 is YYREEE (reference sequence). The CDR3 covers 14 residues. The CDR3 spells CASSLRGLGGIQYF. Here the CDR3 DNA reads TGTGCCAGCAGCTTGCGGGGATTGGGGGGCATTCAGTACTTC.

The chain recombines TRBV14 with TRBJ2-1; maybe TRBD2 (5 bases). The CDR3 runs to 16 residues. V was cut by 0 bases and J by 6 bases, with 15 bases left in between. Germline V gene data show CDR1 as SGHDN and CDR2 as FVKESK. CDR3 coding DNA: TGTGCCAGCAGCCAAGATTTGGCTAGCAGAACCAATGAGCAGTTCTTC. It yields the protein CASSQDLASRTNEQFF.

The chain's CDR3 is CASSESGSGFYEQYF. In DNA form, the CDR3 reads TGCGCCAGCAGCGAGAGCGGGAGCGGTTTCTACGAGCAGTACTTC. The chain joins TRBV4-1 to TRBJ2-7; 8 bases are shared with TRBD2. The germline gives CDR1 MGHRA, CDR2 YSYEKL. The CDR3 is made up of 15 amino acids. V shed 5 bases, J shed 3 bases, and the junction held 9 bases outside the gene matches.

The rearrangement links TRBV28 to TRBJ2-7; 14 positions match TRBD2. The CDR3 contains 16 residues. Per the germline V gene, CDR1 is MDHEN and CDR2 is SYDVKM. The V segment lost 3 bases and the J segment 9 bases; nucleotides outside the gene matches: 10. In DNA form, the CDR3 reads TGTGCCAGCAGTTTCATGACTAGCGGGAGGGAAGGCGGGCAGTACTTC. This translates into CASSFMTSGREGGQYF.

Concerning this clone: The DNA is left out, because the CDR3 cannot be placed on it with certainty; the CDR3 is given as TCRdb lists it. The chain links TRBV28 to TRBJ2-7; the table's TRBD1 call for D was not verified on the DNA. The CDR3 has 18 residues if both end residues are counted. Germline CDR1 reads MDHEN; CDR2 reads SYDVKM. CDR3 protein: CASSLPSVGQGSVRRSYF.

As DNA, the CDR3 is TGTGCCAGCAGTTTGACCGGGTTGGGTGAAAAACTGTTTTTT. Residues: CASSLTGLGEKLFF. This chain connects TRBV28 to TRBJ1-4; D not resolved. This CDR3 region has 14 residues. Trimming pared 3 bases from V and 7 bases from J, leaving 12 bases between. The germline CDR1 and CDR2 sequences are MDHEN and SYDVKM.

Only a few counts were recorded for this clone. The V call is TRBV19, the J call TRBJ1-6; no clear D. V dropped 5 bases and J dropped 7 bases, with 9 bases sitting between them. This CDR3 is 13 amino acids long. From germline, CDR1 is LNHDA and CDR2 SQIVND (reference sequence). CDR3 region: CASSRIGNSPLHF. The CDR3 nucleotides read TGTGCCAGTAGTCGGATCGGGAATTCACCCCTCCACTTT.